This is a list of T cell receptor beta chains from one sample in a study of T cell clonotyping in hematopoietic cell transplantation. Using immunoSEQ multiplex PCR, the repertoire was profiled, and TCRdb retains in-frame clones only, with some absent. This sample yields some 1,100 clones, of which about 91% are seen a single time; less than 4.5% belongs to the top ten. The sample here was PBMCs, taken 180 days after allogeneic stem cell transplant. These receptors originate from a male patient aged 50 to 59 who had an allogeneic stem cell transplant from a related donor, so T cells may come from the graft donor. Some clones in this sample may be carry-over from other donors' samples. Each CDR3 is given with its conserved first and last residue. Each record gives: V gene, J gene, D gene, clone size, CDR3 DNA, CDR3 protein. The D gene is left open where the match is weak. Only part of the rows carry a size: once, few, many, or a class if the clone is expanded.

TRBV2,TRBJ2-5,TRBD2,NA,TGTGCCAGCACGGGCGGGAGGGCCCAGTACTTC,CASTGGRAQYF
TRBV27,TRBJ1-4,TRBD1,NA,TGTGCCAGCAAAATCCTTCAGGGGGCCCGAGCAACTAATGAAAAACTGTTTTTT,CASKILQGARATNEKLFF
TRBV7-8,TRBJ2-7,NA,NA,TGTGCCAGCACCCCGAAAAAAACCTACGAGCAGTACTTC,CASTPKKTYEQYF
TRBV10-3,TRBJ2-5,TRBD1,few,TGTGCCATCAGTGAGGAAGGGACAGGGGGAGAGACCCAGTACTTC,CAISEEGTGGETQYF
TRBV6-4,TRBJ2-1,TRBD2,NA,TGTGCCAGCAGTATAGCGGGAGGCCGGGATGAGCAGTTCTTC,CASSIAGGRDEQFF
TRBV19,TRBJ2-3,NA,once,TGTGCCAGCTCCGTTAGTGGATCGAGCACAGATACGCAGTATTTT,CASSVSGSSTDTQYF
TRBV7-8,TRBJ2-1,TRBD2,NA,TGTGCCAGCAGCAACCCCACGTCCCTAGCGGGCAACAATGAGCAGTTCTTC,CASSNPTSLAGNNEQFF
TRBV6-6,TRBJ2-2,TRBD2,NA,TGTGCCAGCAGTCCACGGGGGGGAACCGGGGAGCTGTTTTTT,CASSPRGGTGELFF
TRBV7-8,TRBJ1-1,NA,NA,TGTGCCAGCAGGAGACCAGACAGGAACACTGAAGCTTTCTTT,CASRRPDRNTEAFF
TRBV28,TRBJ1-5,NA,NA,TGTGCCAGCAGCCCTGGCCTAGTCGGTCAGCCCCAGCATTTT,CASSPGLVGQPQHF
TRBV2,TRBJ1-2,NA,NA,TGTGCCAGCAGTGAAGCCCCCGGAACAGTAATCAACTATGGCTACACCTTC,CASSEAPGTVINYGYTF
TRBV10-3,TRBJ1-1,NA,NA,TGTGCCATCAGTGAGGTCCGCGGGGGGAACACTGAAGCTTTCTTT,CAISEVRGGNTEAFF
TRBV7-8,TRBJ2-7,NA,NA,TGTGCCAGCAGCATGCGGACAGCCTCCTACGAGCAGTACTTC,CASSMRTASYEQYF
TRBV7-8,TRBJ2-7,TRBD1,NA,TGTGCCAGCATCACGTCTCAAGGGGGCTTCGACGAGCAGTACTTC,CASITSQGGFDEQYF
TRBV19,TRBJ1-1,NA,once,TGTGCCAGTAGCCGCGGGCGGGGCTCTGAAGCTTTCTTT,CASSRGRGSEAFF
TRBV29-1,TRBJ2-1,NA,NA,TGCAGCGTTCGAGACAGCTCAAACAATGAGCAGTTCTTC,CSVRDSSNNEQFF
TRBV9,TRBJ2-6,NA,NA,TGTGCCAGCAGCAAATGGCAGGGAATCTCTGGGGCCAACGTCCTGACTTTC,CASSKWQGISGANVLTF
TRBV5-6,TRBJ2-5,TRBD2,NA,TGTGCCAGCAGCTCCCTTAGCGGGGGTGGGAAGACCCAGTACTTC,CASSSLSGGGKTQYF
TRBV19,TRBJ1-4,NA,NA,TGTGCCAGTAGTATAGGCGGGGAAGGAACTAATGAAAAACTGTTTTTT,CASSIGGEGTNEKLFF
TRBV10-1,TRBJ1-1,NA,NA,TGCGCCAGCAGTGCCGCCGATGAGGGGTTGAACACTGAAGCTTTCTTT,CASSAADEGLNTEAFF
TRBV18,TRBJ2-1,TRBD1,NA,TGTGCCAGCTCACCACGACAGGGGGAAAATGAGCAGTTCTTC,CASSPRQGENEQFF
TRBV25-1,TRBJ2-3,TRBD1,once,TGTGCCACCACGGGACAGGGAGATACGCAGTATTTT,CATTGQGDTQYF
TRBV6-5,TRBJ2-5,NA,once,TGTGCCAGCAGTAGCCCGAGCCAAGAGACCCAGTACTTC,CASSSPSQETQYF
TRBV2,TRBJ1-1,NA,NA,TGTGCCAGCAGTGAAAGCGGTGGGATGGGCACTGAAGCTTTCTTT,CASSESGGMGTEAFF
TRBV9,TRBJ2-5,TRBD2,NA,TGTGCCAGCAGCGAAACTAGCGGGAGTGGCCAAGAGACCCAGTACTTC,CASSETSGSGQETQYF
TRBV6-5,TRBJ1-1,NA,once,TGTGCCAGCAGGACCGGGACGTCGAACACTGAAGCTTTCTTT,CASRTGTSNTEAFF